The 13 T cell receptor beta chains below come from one sample, sequenced in a study of T cell responses to AZD1222 COVID-19 vaccine. Produced via immunoSEQ multiplex PCR; TCRdb's table is partial and in-frame only. The sample has 120,000 or so clones, 70% to 90% seen once. Sequencing used peripheral blood, obtained on day 0 of AZD1222 vaccination. The source of these receptors is an adult in good health.

The V call is TRBV7-9, the J call TRBJ1-1; D might be TRBD1 (5 bases). Per the germline V gene, CDR1 is SEHNR and CDR2 is FQNEAQ (reference sequence). Trimming pared 5 bases from V and 8 bases from J, leaving 27 bases between. There are 17 residues in the CDR3. As DNA, the CDR3 is TGTGCCAGCAGCCCAAGAGGGAGCCGGGCCCTGGGACTGGAAGCTTTCTTT. Translation: CASSPRGSRALGLEAFF.

J is TRBJ2-3 and V is TRBV7-2, with TRBD2 identical over 8 bases. The CDR3 runs 15 residues. CDR1 SGHTA and CDR2 FQGNSA come from the germline V gene. V trimming: 5 bases; J trimming: 6 bases; junction bases outside the gene matches: 10. The CDR3 region is CASSTNGGAADTQYF. CDR3 coding DNA: TGTGCCAGCAGCACAAACGGGGGGGCCGCTGATACGCAGTATTTT.

This clone was observed a few times. The rearrangement joins TRBV30 to TRBJ1-3; a weak D match, TRBD1 (6 bases). CDR3 length equals 18 residues. Germline V gene lookup returns CDR1 GTSNPN and CDR2 SVGIG (reference sequence). The V end was cut by 3 bases, the J end by 0 bases, with 21 bases between. DNA for the CDR3: TGTGCCTGGAGAAGGGGGGGACTCATGGCTTTCTCTGGAAACACCATATATTTT. The encoded protein is CAWRRGGLMAFSGNTIYF.

This clone was recorded once. The chain combines TRBV5-1 with TRBJ2-7; the match to TRBD1 covers 7 bases. V dropped 3 bases and J dropped 6; count of bases not matched to a gene: 3. This CDR3 has 12 amino acids. CDR1 and CDR2 (germline): SGHRS, YFSETQ. The CDR3 loop reads CASSSTGVEQYF. The DNA of the CDR3 is TGCGCCAGCAGCTCCACAGGGGTCGAGCAGTACTTC. Full variable domain (remainder filled in from reference TRBV5-1 and TRBJ2-7): KAGVTQTPRYLIKTRGQQVTLSCSPISGHRSVSWYQQTPGQGLQFLFEYFSETQRNKGNFPGRFSGRQFSNSRSEMNVSTLELGDSALYLCASSSTGVEQYFGPGTRLTVT.

In the case of this clone: Different DNA sequences within this sample yield the same CDR3. The chain employs TRBV9 and TRBJ2-2; 11 bases are shared with TRBD2. The V gene's germline CDR1 is SGDLS and CDR2 YYNGEE. The CDR3 consists of 15 residues. The V and J ends lost 0 bases and 7 bases, in that order; junction bases with no gene match: 2. CDR3 sequence reads: CASSVGTSGSGELFF. The CDR3 DNA follows: TGTGCCAGCAGCGTAGGTACTAGCGGGAGCGGGGAGCTGTTTTTT.

This rearrangement joins TRBV18 to TRBJ2-1; the D is unclear. Germline V CDR1 and CDR2: KGHSH, LQKENI. The V end lost 2 bases, the J end lost 6 bases, and 5 bases lay between the germline ends. The CDR3 loop spans 12 amino acids. For the CDR3, the DNA is TGTGCCAGCTCACCAGCAGGCAATGAGCAGTTCTTC. It yields the protein CASSPAGNEQFF.

The V call is TRBV7-2, the J call TRBJ2-2, with no clear D. The CDR3 covers 12 residues. The V gene's germline CDR1 is SGHTA and CDR2 FQGNSA. The V end lost 5 bases, the J end lost 4 bases, and 5 bases lay between the germline ends. DNA for the CDR3: TGTGCCAGCAGCCTCCGCACCGGGGAGCTGTTTTTT. It is translated as CASSLRTGELFF.

The V and J genes are TRBV30 and TRBJ1-3; unclear D gene. V gave up 4 bases and J gave up 4 bases, with 8 bases separating them. Germline lookup yields CDR1 GTSNPN and CDR2 SVGIG (reference sequence). The CDR3 loop spans 12 amino acids. Written as DNA, the CDR3 is TGTGCCTGGACCCCGACGGGAAACACCATATATTTT. Its protein product is CAWTPTGNTIYF. The entire variable domain, with the rest obtained from reference TRBV30 and TRBJ1-3, is as follows: SQTIHQWPATLVQPVGSPLSLECTVEGTSNPNLYWYRQAAGRGLQLLFYSVGIGQISSEVPQNLSASRPQDRQFILSSKKLLLSDSGFYLCAWTPTGNTIYFGEGSWLTVV.

The rearrangement links TRBV12-5 to TRBJ1-5, with D possibly TRBD1 on 6 matching bases. V was shortened by 2 bases and J by 7 bases, with 21 bases between the two germline ends. Germline V gene data show CDR1 as LGHNT and CDR2 as FRNRAP. The CDR3 runs 17 residues. The DNA for the CDR3 is TGTGCTAGTGGTTTGTCCTCCTTTACAGGGACATTACAGCCCCAGCATTTT. This encodes CASGLSSFTGTLQPQHF.

This clone was seen just once. This rearrangement joins TRBV11-1 to TRBJ2-6, with D possibly matching TRBD2 (5 bases). Per germline, CDR1 SGHAT and CDR2 FQDESV (reference sequence). This CDR3 has 16 amino acids. Trimming removed 5 bases from V and 2 bases from J, with 13 bases in between. The CDR3 loop is CASSVGSWTGANVLTF. Here the CDR3 DNA reads TGTGCCAGCAGCGTAGGGAGTTGGACTGGGGCCAACGTCCTGACTTTC.

This chain connects TRBV7-2 to TRBJ1-1; D remains ambiguous. CDR3 length equals 15 residues. Trimming left V 6 bases short and J 2 bases short, with 16 bases between. CDR1 is SGHTA, CDR2 FQGNSA, per germline. The CDR3 nucleotides are TGTGCCAGCAGGGGAGGCCCCGCGAGTAACACTGAAGCTTTCTTT. It translates to CASRGGPASNTEAFF.

This chain joins TRBV3-1 (or the pseudogene TRBV3-2) and TRBJ2-2; D possibly corresponds to TRBD2 (6 bases). V dropped 3 bases and J dropped 2 bases, with 13 bases sitting between them. Germline CDR1 LGHDT, CDR2 YNNKEL (reference sequence). The CDR3 is 16 residues long. The CDR3 here is CASSQHTGTNTGELFF. CDR3 nucleotides: TGTGCCAGCAGCCAGCACACCGGGACTAACACCGGGGAGCTGTTTTTT.

J is TRBJ1-6 and V is TRBV7-3; D gene ambiguous. V was trimmed by 3 bases and J by 5 bases, leaving 2 bases between them. The germline V gene encodes CDR1 SGHTA and CDR2 FQGTGA. The CDR3 runs 12 residues. For the CDR3, the DNA is TGTGCCAGCAGCTTGAATAATTCACCCCTCCACTTT. Amino acids: CASSLNNSPLHF.